A selection of T cell receptor beta chains follows, all from one sample in a study of blood T cell repertoires in COVID-19. Libraries were prepared by immunoSEQ multiplex PCR; TCRdb keeps only in-frame clonotypes and omits some of them. The top ten clones hold more than 9% of a sample with 200,000 to 250,000 clones, approximately 80% of them seen once. The sequenced sample consisted of peripheral blood. The receptors shown here come from a man aged 50-59 years with active or convalescent COVID-19. The CDR3 runs from the conserved cysteine through the conserved F or W. Each record gives: V gene, D gene, J gene, CDR3 length, clone size, CDR3 DNA, CDR3 protein. A D gene is named only where the DNA matches it firmly. Some rows have no size entry. The others give once, few or many, or a class for an expanded clone.

TRBV7-3	NA	TRBJ2-2	13	NA	TGTGCCAGCAGCTCCGTAAATGCCGGGGAGCTGTTTTTT	CASSSVNAGELFF
TRBV18	NA	TRBJ1-5	15	NA	TGTGCCAGCTCCTCCTTTCAGGGGCCGGGTCAGCCCCAGCATTTT	CASSSFQGPGQPQHF
TRBV7-8	NA	TRBJ1-3	14	NA	TGTGCCAGCAGCTTCGCTGGGAGCGAAAACACCATATATTTT	CASSFAGSENTIYF
TRBV15	NA	TRBJ2-5	12	NA	TGTGCCACCAGCATGACCGGGGAGACCCAGTACTTC	CATSMTGETQYF
TRBV9	TRBD2	TRBJ2-1	19	NA	TGTGCCAGCAGCGTAGATTGGCTAGCGGAGAAGGGGTCCTACAATGAGCAGTTCTTC	CASSVDWLAEKGSYNEQFF
TRBV6-2/TRBV6-3	TRBD1	TRBJ1-1	14	NA	TGTGCCAGCAGTCCCGGGACAGGGATCACTGAAGCTTTCTTT	CASSPGTGITEAFF
TRBV3-1/TRBV3-2	NA	TRBJ1-1	16	few	TGTGCCAGCAGCCAAGATAAATTGCTCAGGAACACTGAAGCTTTCTTT	CASSQDKLLRNTEAFF
TRBV5-1	NA	TRBJ1-1	15	once	TGCGCCAGCAGCTCCTTGGGACACGGGAACACTGAAGCTTTCTTT	CASSSLGHGNTEAFF
TRBV4-3	NA	TRBJ1-4	16	NA	TGCGCCAGCAGCCCTTTGACAGAGACACAGAGTGAAAAACTGTTTTTT	CASSPLTETQSEKLFF
TRBV5-1	NA	TRBJ2-1	13	NA	TGCGCCAGCAGCCAAACAGGGTACAATGAGCAGTTCTTC	CASSQTGYNEQFF
TRBV15	NA	TRBJ1-2	15	NA	TGTGCCACCAGCACCCCGACAGTCGCCGCTCGGGGCTACACCTTC	CATSTPTVAARGYTF
TRBV10-3	TRBD1	TRBJ1-1	16	NA	TGTGCCATCAGTGACCGGGACAGAAGTACGAACACTGAAGCTTTCTTT	CAISDRDRSTNTEAFF
TRBV7-2	NA	TRBJ1-3	13	NA	TGTGCCAGCAACCAGGACATTGGAAACACCATATATTTT	CASNQDIGNTIYF
TRBV15	NA	TRBJ2-1	15	NA	TGTGCCACCAGCAGAGCTTTGAGCGGGTACAATGAGCAGTTCTTC	CATSRALSGYNEQFF
TRBV5-1	TRBD1	TRBJ1-2	17	once	TGCGCCAGCAGCTGGGCCGGGACAGGGGACCAATCGGCCGGCTACACCTTC	CASSWAGTGDQSAGYTF
TRBV18	NA	TRBJ2-2	15	NA	TGTGCCAGCTCACCGACAGTCACGAACACCGGGGAGCTGTTTTTT	CASSPTVTNTGELFF
TRBV24-1	NA	TRBJ2-3	13	NA	TGTGCCACCAGTGATCGAGCCAGGGGTACGCAGTATTTT	CATSDRARGTQYF
TRBV4-1	TRBD2	TRBJ2-3	14	NA	TGCGCCAGCAGCCGAGCGGGGAGCACAGATACGCAGTATTTT	CASSRAGSTDTQYF
TRBV18	NA	TRBJ2-7	12	NA	TGTGCCAGCTCAGGCCAGGGTGACGAGCAGTACTTC	CASSGQGDEQYF
TRBV6-6	NA	TRBJ2-2	15	NA	TGTGCCAGCAGTTACTCTCAGGGTCCTTTCGGGGAGCTGTTTTTT	CASSYSQGPFGELFF
TRBV5-1	TRBD1	TRBJ2-5	15	few	TGCGCCAGCAGACATGGGACAGCTTACCAAGAGACCCAGTACTTC	CASRHGTAYQETQYF
TRBV5-1	TRBD2	TRBJ2-2	17	NA	TGCGCCAGCAGCTTTACCAGCGGGAGATGGGGAACCGGGGAGCTGTTTTTT	CASSFTSGRWGTGELFF
TRBV4-1	NA	TRBJ1-1	15	NA	TGCGCCAGCAGCCAAGTGATTCCTAAGAACACTGAAGCTTTCTTT	CASSQVIPKNTEAFF
TRBV5-6	NA	TRBJ1-2	11	NA	TGTGCCAGCAGCTCAGGGTATGGCTACACCTTC	CASSSGYGYTF
TRBV4-2	TRBD2	TRBJ2-2	19	once	TGTGCCAGCACCCCCCGGGTGCTAGCGGGGGATCTGAACACCGGGGAGCTGTTTTTT	CASTPRVLAGDLNTGELFF
TRBV28	TRBD1	TRBJ1-2	16	NA	TGTGCCAGCAGTTTCCAGGGACAGGAGTCATACTATGGCTACACCTTC	CASSFQGQESYYGYTF
TRBV4-3	NA	TRBJ1-2	14	once	TGCGCCAGCAGCCAAGAGCGAGGGCTTTCCGGCTACACCTTC	CASSQERGLSGYTF
TRBV5-4	TRBD2	TRBJ2-3	16	NA	TGTGCCAGCAGCTTTCGACTAGCGGGGGGCACAGATACGCAGTATTTT	CASSFRLAGGTDTQYF
TRBV7-2	TRBD2	TRBJ2-1	15	once	TGTGCCAGCAGCTTGGTCGGGTTGGACGGGACTAGAGGGTTCTTC	CASSLVGLDGTRGFF
TRBV11-2	NA	TRBJ1-4	13	NA	TGTGCCAGCAGCGTCCGGGGAGATGGGAAACTGTTTTTT	CASSVRGDGKLFF
TRBV24-1	TRBD1	TRBJ1-2	14	few	TGTGCCACCAGGGAAACAGGGGACTCCGATGGCTACACCTTC	CATRETGDSDGYTF
TRBV4-3	NA	TRBJ2-3	13	NA	TGCGCCAGCAGCCAAGGACTAGGGGATACGCAGTATTTT	CASSQGLGDTQYF
TRBV7-8	TRBD1	TRBJ1-3	19	NA	TGTGCCAGCAGCCCCGGGCCGTTGACAGGGTTCAAAGCTGGAAACACCATATATTTT	CASSPGPLTGFKAGNTIYF
TRBV5-1	TRBD2	TRBJ2-6	19	NA	TGCGCCAGCAGAAAATCCCGGGGGGGGTACCCCCCTGGGGCCAACGTCCTGACTTTC	CASRKSRGGYPPGANVLTF
TRBV10-2	NA	TRBJ1-2	13	NA	TGCGCCAGCGGGAGCACCGACACGTATGGCTACACCTTC	CASGSTDTYGYTF
TRBV5-1	NA	TRBJ1-2	13	NA	TGCGCCAGCAGCTCCGACAATAACTATGGCTACACCTTC	CASSSDNNYGYTF
TRBV28	NA	TRBJ1-1	12	NA	TGTGCCAGCAGTTTATGGGCCACTGAAGCTTTCTTT	CASSLWATEAFF
TRBV5-1	TRBD2	TRBJ2-1	16	NA	TGCGCCAGCAGCTCCACTAGCGGGAGCTCCTACAATGAGCAGTTCTTC	CASSSTSGSSYNEQFF
TRBV5-1	NA	TRBJ1-3	14	NA	TGCGCCAGCTGGGCCGGTGGCTCTGGAAACACCATATATTTT	CASWAGGSGNTIYF
TRBV7-8	TRBD2	TRBJ2-1	16	NA	TGTGCCAGCAGCCCCCTAGCGGTAAGCTCCTACAATGAGCAGTTCTTC	CASSPLAVSSYNEQFF
TRBV6-5	TRBD2	TRBJ2-1	14	NA	TGTGCCAGCAGTCGGACTAGCGGGTACAATGAGCAGTTCTTC	CASSRTSGYNEQFF
TRBV7-8	NA	TRBJ2-5	12	NA	TGTGCCAGCAGCCTAATACAAGAGACCCAGTACTTC	CASSLIQETQYF
TRBV11-2	TRBD1	TRBJ2-7	16	NA	TGTGCCAGCAGCGCGCGGGACAGGGGACGTTACTACGAGCAGTACTTC	CASSARDRGRYYEQYF
TRBV6-1	NA	TRBJ2-3	11	NA	TGTGCCAGCAGTGAGGCCGCGGTCCAGTATTTT	CASSEAAVQYF